This TCR beta chain comes out of a study of cytomegalovirus exposure and HLA in healthy donors. Study in general: A data release that came early held about 89 million unique TCRs from HLA-typed donors. Among the 400 or so donors who were genotyped, 81% fell in the genetic ancestry cluster that is associated with self-reported Caucasian donors.

CDR3 length: 14 amino acids. Losses at the gene ends were 3 bases for V and 4 bases for J; bases not matched to a gene: 6. Germline values: CDR1 MDHEN, CDR2 SYDVKM. The PCR made use of 60 Vbeta and 13 Jbeta primers. Using immunoSEQ multiplex PCR, the repertoire was profiled, and TCRdb retains in-frame clones only, with some absent. The table lists approximately 130,000 clones, about 70% of them singletons. On this clone: Its cognate antigen is unknown.

Study-wide results and limits: Only CMV serostatus was available as immune exposure information. Earlier results showed most TCR beta V segments being productive about 87% or about 30% of the time.

Material: PBMCs. The J gene is TRBJ2-7, the V gene TRBV28; 7 bases align to TRBD1. The receptor's source is a woman aged 60-75 years in good health and CMV-seropositive. CDR3 DNA: TGTGCCAGCAGTTTCAGGGCCAGGGGGTACGAGCAGTACTTC. Translation gives CASSFRARGYEQYF.